This T cell receptor beta chain appears in the sequencing data of a study of shared clonotypes between healthy human individuals (dated by TCRdb to the early 2020s). Looking at the study overall: Three men and two women, aged 18 to 49 years, made up the cohort. Different laboratories and diverse techniques were used to prepare libraries and sequence TCR repertoires, to increase sequencing depth and limit assay-specific biases. Blood TCR repertoires of roughly five healthy adults were deeply sequenced to estimate repertoire size and the extent of clonotype sharing between individuals. Between about 0.8 and 8.9 billion PBMCs per donor were obtained by leukapheresis. Broader findings and caveats from the paper: Sampling was limited to blood, and TCR repertoires in tissue likely differ from TCR repertoires in blood. The small number of donors limited the genetic and exposure-history diversity represented. Pairwise subsampling indicated that sequencing depth was expected to affect the degree of clonotype sharing among donors.

The donors were healthy, HIV-negative adults who had no recently reported acute infections or vaccinations. Every donor was a Caucasian adult residing in Nashville, Tennessee, USA. For unsorted samples, roughly 91 million PBMCs were counted, and genomic DNA was extracted using the QIAamp DNA Blood Mini kit. Blood was obtained by leukapheresis, after which PBMCs were separated by Ficoll-Histopaque density gradient centrifugation and cryopreserved in liquid nitrogen vapor phase. Using the deep immunoSEQ assay, multiplex PCR amplified TCR CDR3 regions from genomic DNA. Extracted genomic DNA from each cell subset was spread evenly across all wells of several immunoSEQ 96-well plates, with each plate serving as a replicate. Each replicate PCR for unsorted PBMC received roughly 300 ng genomic DNA, equal to about 30,000 T cell genomes. Ten immunoSEQ deep assay plates were used to sequence the unsorted PBMC genomic DNA. The purified libraries were quantified using a Qubit 3.0 fluorometer, sized with a Bioanalyzer 2100, and then quantified again using the KAPA Library Quantification kit. Each immunoSEQ 96-well plate was sequenced on its own single-read 150-cycle Illumina NextSeq 550 flow cell. Processing in the source paper ran as follows. The immunoSEQ output contained only junctional sequences without quality scores, so filtering could not match that applied to full-length reads. To assign V/J genes and CDR3, sequences were annotated using PyIR, a Python wrapper for IgBLAST v1.9, with IMGT germline references. Reads were filtered out if the reads had weak V/J assignments (E-value above 1e-6), no CDR3, stop codons, out-of-frame junctions, or ambiguous translated residues. V3J clonotypes were defined by identical inferred V gene, J gene, and CDR3 amino acid sequence. Percentage overlap between repertoires was computed as shared unique clonotypes divided by the size of the smaller repertoire. Richness of each repertoire was evaluated using RTK rarefaction, the Chao1 estimator, and Recon v2.1 estimates of unobserved clonotypes. This is the immuneACCESS table as TCRdb keeps it, with only in-frame sequences that have V and J called. A part of the clones is gone; compared with another copy, unresolved V genes explain less than half, and the rest is unexplained. From that table come the V and J calls and clone size; the DNA was used to work out D and trimming. The sample profile shows 520,000 or so clones; less than 85% of them were found once. The ten largest account for approximately 13% of the sample.

Taken from cysteine to phenylalanine, the CDR3 has 14 residues. Of the read, only the CDR3 DNA is kept; its 42 bases are in frame from base 1. CDR1 and CDR2 were assigned from the germline V gene as SGHVS and FNYEAQ. A distance of 3 bases separates the germline ends of V and J, which lose 1 base and 2 bases respectively. Remarks on this clone: The antigen it binds to is not known. Base qualities are missing; no much larger clone stands one base away.

This receptor was taken from a woman in her forties in good health. Some clones in this sample may be carry-over from other donors' samples. This chain is built from TRBV7-6 and TRBJ2-6; the D gene assignment is ambiguous. The specimen sequenced was PBMCs. The base sequence is TGTGCCAGCAGCTTAGTGGCTGGGGCCAACGTCCTGACTTTC. This yields the protein CASSLVAGANVLTF.